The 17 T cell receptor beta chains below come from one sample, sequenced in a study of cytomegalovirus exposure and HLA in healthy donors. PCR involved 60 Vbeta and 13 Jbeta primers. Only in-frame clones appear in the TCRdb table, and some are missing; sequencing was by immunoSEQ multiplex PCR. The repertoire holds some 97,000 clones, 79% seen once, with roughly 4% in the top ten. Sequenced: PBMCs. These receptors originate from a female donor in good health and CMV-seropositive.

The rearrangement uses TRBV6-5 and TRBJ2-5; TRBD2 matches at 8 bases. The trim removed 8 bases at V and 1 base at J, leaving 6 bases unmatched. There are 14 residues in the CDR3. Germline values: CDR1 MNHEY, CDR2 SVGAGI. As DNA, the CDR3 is TGTGCCAGCGCGCGGGGGGCCTTCCAAGAGACCCAGTACTTC. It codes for CASARGAFQETQYF.

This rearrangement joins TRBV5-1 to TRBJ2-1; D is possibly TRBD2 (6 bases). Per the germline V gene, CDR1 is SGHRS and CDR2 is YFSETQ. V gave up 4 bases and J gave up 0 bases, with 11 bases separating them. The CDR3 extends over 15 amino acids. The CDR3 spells CASSTAGLSYNEQFF. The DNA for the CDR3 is TGCGCCAGCAGCACCGCGGGACTCTCCTACAATGAGCAGTTCTTC.

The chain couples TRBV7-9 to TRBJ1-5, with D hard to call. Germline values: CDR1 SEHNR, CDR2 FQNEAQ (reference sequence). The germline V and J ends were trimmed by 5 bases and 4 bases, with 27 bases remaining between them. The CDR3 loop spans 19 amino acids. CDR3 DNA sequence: TGTGCCAGCAGCCCTAGTAGCCCACTAGGGAGGGTGGGTAATCAGCCCCAGCATTTT. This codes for CASSPSSPLGRVGNQPQHF. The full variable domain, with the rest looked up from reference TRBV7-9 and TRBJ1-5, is DTGVSQNPRHKITKRGQNVTFRCDPISEHNRLYWYRQTLGQGPEFLTYFQNEAQLEKSRLLSDRFSAERPKGSFSTLEIQRTEQGDSAMYLCASSPSSPLGRVGNQPQHFGDGTRLSIL.

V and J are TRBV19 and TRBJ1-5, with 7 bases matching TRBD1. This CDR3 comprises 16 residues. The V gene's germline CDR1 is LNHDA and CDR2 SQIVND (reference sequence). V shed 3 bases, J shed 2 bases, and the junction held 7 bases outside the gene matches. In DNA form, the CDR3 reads TGTGCCAGTAGTATCGGACAGGCCTTAGGCAATCAGCCCCAGCATTTT. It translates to CASSIGQALGNQPQHF.

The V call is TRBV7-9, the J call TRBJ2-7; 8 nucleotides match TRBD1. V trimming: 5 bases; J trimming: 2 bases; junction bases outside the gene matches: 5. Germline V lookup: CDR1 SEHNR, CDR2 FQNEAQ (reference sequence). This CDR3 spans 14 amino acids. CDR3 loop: CASSATGGTYEQYF. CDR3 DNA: TGTGCCAGCAGCGCCACAGGGGGAACCTACGAGCAGTACTTC.

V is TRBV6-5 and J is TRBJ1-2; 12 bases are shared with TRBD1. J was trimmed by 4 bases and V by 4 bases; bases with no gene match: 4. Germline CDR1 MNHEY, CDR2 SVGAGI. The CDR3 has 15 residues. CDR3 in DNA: TGTGCCAGCAGTTCGGGACAGGGGGCGTTCTATGGCTACACCTTC. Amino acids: CASSSGQGAFYGYTF.

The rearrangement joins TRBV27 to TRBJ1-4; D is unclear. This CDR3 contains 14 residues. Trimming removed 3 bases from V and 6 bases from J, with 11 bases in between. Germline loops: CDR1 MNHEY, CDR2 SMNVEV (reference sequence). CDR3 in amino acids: CASSLSRPHEKLFF. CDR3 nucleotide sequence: TGTGCCAGCAGTTTGAGCAGGCCCCATGAAAAACTGTTTTTT.

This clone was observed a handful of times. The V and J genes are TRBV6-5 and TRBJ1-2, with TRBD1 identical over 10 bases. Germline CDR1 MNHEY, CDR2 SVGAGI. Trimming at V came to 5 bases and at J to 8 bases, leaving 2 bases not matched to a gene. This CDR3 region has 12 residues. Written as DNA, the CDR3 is TGTGCCAGCAGTGTGACAGGGGGCGGCTACACCTTC. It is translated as CASSVTGGGYTF.

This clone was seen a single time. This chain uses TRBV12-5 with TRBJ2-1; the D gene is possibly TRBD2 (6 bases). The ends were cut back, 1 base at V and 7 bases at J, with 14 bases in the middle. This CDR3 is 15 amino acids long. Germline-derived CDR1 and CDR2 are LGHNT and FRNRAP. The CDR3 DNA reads TGTGCTAGTGGTTTGGATGTGGGAGGTTGGAATGAGCAGTTCTTC. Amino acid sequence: CASGLDVGGWNEQFF.

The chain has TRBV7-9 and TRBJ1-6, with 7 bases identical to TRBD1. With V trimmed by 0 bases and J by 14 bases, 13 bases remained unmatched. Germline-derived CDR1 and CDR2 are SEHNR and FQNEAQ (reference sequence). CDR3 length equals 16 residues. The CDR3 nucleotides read TGTGCCAGCAGCTTAGCCCCGACAGGGAAGTTTGGTACCCTCCACTTT. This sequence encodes CASSLAPTGKFGTLHF.

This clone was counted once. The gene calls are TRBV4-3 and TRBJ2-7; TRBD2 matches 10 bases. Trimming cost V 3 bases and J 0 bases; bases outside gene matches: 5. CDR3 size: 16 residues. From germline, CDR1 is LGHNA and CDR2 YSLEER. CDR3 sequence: CASSQARTSGSYEQYF. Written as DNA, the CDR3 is TGCGCCAGCAGCCAGGCCAGGACTAGCGGCTCCTACGAGCAGTACTTC.

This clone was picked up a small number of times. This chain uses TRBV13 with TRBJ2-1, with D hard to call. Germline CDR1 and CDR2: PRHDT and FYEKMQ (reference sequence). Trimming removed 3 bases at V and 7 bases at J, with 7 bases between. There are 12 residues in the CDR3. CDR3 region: CASSFVENEQFF. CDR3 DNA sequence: TGTGCCAGCAGCTTCGTTGAGAATGAGCAGTTCTTC.

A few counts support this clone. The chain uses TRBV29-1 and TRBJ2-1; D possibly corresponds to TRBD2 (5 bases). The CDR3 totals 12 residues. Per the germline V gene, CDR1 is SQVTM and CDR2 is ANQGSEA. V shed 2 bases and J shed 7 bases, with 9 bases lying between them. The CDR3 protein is CSVERGLNEQFF. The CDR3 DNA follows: TGCAGCGTTGAACGAGGGCTGAATGAGCAGTTCTTC.

The CDR3 bases are TGCGCCAGCAGTTCCGGGACTAGCGGGGGTTGGGGAGAGACCCAGTACTTC. Encoded protein: CASSSGTSGGWGETQYF. This chain links TRBV5-1 with TRBJ2-5, with TRBD2 identical over 14 bases. The V segment lost 5 bases and the J segment 4 bases; nucleotides outside the gene matches: 10. Germline CDR1 is SGHRS and CDR2 is YFSETQ. The CDR3 has 17 amino acids.

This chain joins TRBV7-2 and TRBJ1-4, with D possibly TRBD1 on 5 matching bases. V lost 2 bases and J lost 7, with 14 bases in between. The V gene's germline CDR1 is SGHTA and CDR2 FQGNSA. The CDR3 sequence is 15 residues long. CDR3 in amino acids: CASSLSRQTSEKLFF. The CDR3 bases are TGTGCCAGCAGCTTATCCCGACAGACGAGTGAAAAACTGTTTTTT. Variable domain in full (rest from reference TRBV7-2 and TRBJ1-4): GAGVSQSPSNKVTEKGKDVELRCDPISGHTALYWYRQSLGQGLEFLIYFQGNSAPDKSGLPSDRFSAERTGGSVSTLTIQRTQQEDSAVYLCASSLSRQTSEKLFFGSGTQLSVL.

The CDR3: CASSAGVSSYEQYF. CDR3 coding DNA: TGTGCCAGCAGCGCGGGGGTTAGCTCCTACGAGCAGTACTTC. This chain links TRBV11-2 with TRBJ2-7, with 7 bases fitting TRBD2. Germline values: CDR1 SGHAT, CDR2 FQNNGV. The length of the CDR3 is 14 residues. The ends lost 5 bases at V and 0 bases at J; junction bases unmatched: 4. The whole variable domain, remainder taken from reference TRBV11-2 and TRBJ2-7, is EAGVAQSPRYKIIEKRQSVAFWCNPISGHATLYWYQQILGQGPKLLIQFQNNGVVDDSQLPKDRFSAERLKGVDSTLKIQPAKLEDSAVYLCASSAGVSSYEQYFGPGTRLTVT.

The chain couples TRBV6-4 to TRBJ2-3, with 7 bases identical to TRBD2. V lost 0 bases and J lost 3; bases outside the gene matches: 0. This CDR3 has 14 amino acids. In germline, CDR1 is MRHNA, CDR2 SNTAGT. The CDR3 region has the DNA TGTGCCAGCAGTGACTCGGGGGGGACAGATACGCAGTATTTT. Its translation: CASSDSGGTDTQYF.